This T cell receptor beta chain was recorded in a study of blood T cells in healthy people across ages. The authors ran a second PCR of roughly 6 to 12 cycles using a sample-barcoded 5' primer and a J-beta primer mix. Each sample yielded at least 3 million CDR3-containing paired-end reads. In TCRdb, the 5' RACE reads were re-called with MiXCR into one record per CDR3 protein. The table shows 380,000 or so distinct CDR3 sequences, with about 55% occurring only once. Investigators took around 11 milliliters of peripheral blood from every donor. Study-wide findings and caveats: Both higher diversity and more naive CD4+ cells marked long-lived donors when set against aged donors.

As regards this clonotype: What it binds is unknown.

Trimming took off 6 bases at V and 4 bases at J, with 12 bases between the two ends. The CDR3 is 12 amino acids. Looked up from germline, CDR1 is DFQATT and CDR2 is SNEGSKA (reference sequence). This sequence originates from a man in his sixties in good health. The sequenced material came from blood. The chain has TRBV20-1 and TRBJ1-2; D unclear. The CDR3 reads CSARRTRYGYTF. The CDR3 DNA is TGCAGTGCCCGTCGGACGCGCTATGGCTACACCTTC.